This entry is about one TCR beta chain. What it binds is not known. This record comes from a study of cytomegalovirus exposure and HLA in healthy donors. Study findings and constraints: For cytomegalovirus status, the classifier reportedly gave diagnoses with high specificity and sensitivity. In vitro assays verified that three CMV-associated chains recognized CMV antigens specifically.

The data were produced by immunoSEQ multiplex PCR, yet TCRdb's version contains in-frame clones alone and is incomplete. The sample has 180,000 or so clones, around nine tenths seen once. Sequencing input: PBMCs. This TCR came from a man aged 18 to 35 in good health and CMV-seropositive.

Here the CDR3 DNA reads TGTGCCAGCAGCCCTGGACCCGGAGGCGGCTACACCTTC. Amino acid sequence: CASSPGPGGGYTF. V is TRBV11-2 and J is TRBJ1-2; no firm D call. The CDR3 has 13 residues. Per the germline V gene, CDR1 is SGHAT and CDR2 is FQNNGV. V lost 5 bases and J lost 8, with 15 bases in between.